Below, one TCR beta chain is given with its context. CDR3 length equals 15 residues. Germline CDR1 is SGHKS and CDR2 is YYEKEE (reference sequence). V lost 2 bases and J 1 base, leaving 12 bases between the germline ends. Authors' methods: It was from reference gene primer amplification that nucleated cell counts were estimated. This table comes from immunoSEQ multiplex PCR, and its TCRdb copy is limited to in-frame clones, with some not included. Clone size and V and J calls were adopted from that table, with D and trimming inferred from the DNA. Among some 320,000 clones listed, under 90% were seen once. This record comes from a study of blood T cell repertoires in COVID-19.

V is TRBV5-5 and J is TRBJ1-2; D call uncertain. The sequenced material came from peripheral blood. The receptor's source is a woman aged 25-40 years with COVID-19, enrolled during active disease. CDR3 DNA sequence: TGTGCCAGCAGCTTCACGGGAGTTATTAACTATGGCTACACCTTC. Amino acids: CASSFTGVINYGYTF.